This is a list of T cell receptor beta chains from one sample in a study of T cells in Graves' hyperthyroidism and ophthalmopathy. TCRdb re-called the multiplex PCR reads with MiXCR, one entry per CDR3 protein. The table includes 490,000 or so distinct CDR3 sequences, roughly 23% detected once. The sample comprised blood. The receptors were sampled from a woman aged 70 to 79 with Graves' ophthalmopathy. The CDR3 runs from the conserved cysteine through the conserved F or W. The D gene is left open where the match is weak. Clone size, where shown, is once, few, many, or a class for clones that have expanded.

length | J | D | size | V | CDR3 | DNA
15 | TRBJ2-3 | - | many | TRBV28 | CASSLTQVGTDTQYF | TGTGCCAGCAGTTTAACGCAGGTGGGCACAGATACGCAGTATTTT
18 | TRBJ2-7 | TRBD2 | few | TRBV19 | CASSIEAGGSVTSYEQYF | TGTGCCAGTAGTATAGAAGCGGGAGGATCCGTTACATCCTACGAGCAGTACTTC
15 | TRBJ1-2 | TRBD1 | few | TRBV12-3/TRBV12-4 | CASSVTGGAHYGYTF | TGTGCCAGCAGCGTAACAGGGGGCGCGCATTATGGCTACACCTTC
16 | TRBJ2-7 | - | few | TRBV7-9 | CATPPDGGTAAYEQYF | TGTGCCACCCCACCGGATGGGGGTACGGCTGCCTACGAGCAGTACTTC
13 | TRBJ1-5 | - | many | TRBV2 | CASGPTENQPQHF | TGTGCCAGCGGGCCGACAGAGAATCAGCCCCAGCATTTT
14 | TRBJ1-4 | TRBD1 | few | TRBV7-9 | CASSHSRDSEKLFF | TGTGCCAGCAGCCACTCCCGGGACAGTGAAAAACTGTTTTTT
13 | TRBJ1-2 | - | many | TRBV6-6 | CASSYSAAYGYTF | TGTGCCAGCAGTTACTCGGCTGCCTATGGCTACACCTTC
14 | TRBJ2-7 | - | few | TRBV7-2 | CASSVQLISYEQYF | TGTGCCAGCAGCGTACAACTTATCTCCTACGAGCAGTACTTC
18 | TRBJ2-1 | TRBD2 | few | TRBV7-2 | CASSPTGPLAGDRNEQFF | TGTGCCAGCAGCCCCACGGGACCACTAGCGGGAGATAGGAATGAGCAGTTCTTC
14 | TRBJ2-7 | - | - | TRBV7-9 | CASSPRAWGREQYF | TGTGCCAGCAGCCCGCGGGCCTGGGGGCGCGAGCAGTACTTC
15 | TRBJ2-5 | - | many | TRBV7-2 | CASSLAAGTQETQYF | TGTGCCAGCAGCTTAGCTGCGGGGACCCAAGAGACCCAGTACTTC
14 | TRBJ2-5 | TRBD2 | few | TRBV5-6 | CASSPERGQETQYF | TGTGCCAGCAGCCCTGAGCGGGGCCAAGAGACCCAGTACTTC
14 | TRBJ1-6 | - | - | TRBV24-1 | CATSGAGANSPLHF | TGTGCCACCAGTGGGGCAGGGGCGAATTCACCCCTCCACTTT
16 | TRBJ1-3 | - | - | TRBV12-3/TRBV12-4 | CASSQVDFLSGNTIYF | TGTGCCAGCAGCCAAGTCGACTTTTTATCCGGAAACACCATATATTTT
16 | TRBJ1-2 | - | many | TRBV2 | CASGYPWTRINYGYTF | TGTGCCAGCGGATACCCTTGGACCCGGATTAACTATGGCTACACCTTC
14 | TRBJ1-2 | - | many | TRBV10-3 | CAISEGGANYGYTF | TGTGCCATCAGTGAGGGGGGGGCTAACTATGGCTACACCTTC
14 | TRBJ2-7 | - | many | TRBV7-2 | CASSSWSALYEQYF | TGTGCCAGCAGCAGCTGGTCGGCGCTCTACGAGCAGTACTTC
14 | TRBJ1-4 | - | many | TRBV2 | CASSFRGRGEKLFF | TGTGCCAGCAGTTTCCGGGGGCGGGGTGAAAAACTGTTTTTT
13 | TRBJ1-2 | - | - | TRBV30 | CAWSGGFNYGYTF | TGTGCCTGGAGTGGTGGGTTTAACTATGGCTACACCTTC
15 | TRBJ2-7 | TRBD1 | many | TRBV7-6 | CASSPRRDRGDEQYF | TGTGCCAGCAGCCCTAGGCGGGACAGGGGCGACGAGCAGTACTTC